The 4 T cell receptor beta chains in this list originate from one sample, sequenced in a study of regulatory T cells in long-lasting Graves disease. To make TCR beta libraries, researchers used iRepertoire HTBI primers and Arm-PCR of CDR3 regions. In TCRdb, the multiplex PCR reads were re-called with MiXCR into one record per CDR3 protein. The table has 550,000 or so distinct CDR3 sequences, around 12% seen once. Specified time point: newly diagnosed GD, antithyroid drugs for less than 3 months. RNA extracted from PBMCs served as the sequencing template. The sample was also linked to a second study, of T cells in Graves' hyperthyroidism and ophthalmopathy.

The input for sequencing was peripheral blood mononuclear cells (PBMCs), taken at new diagnosis, from a patient treated with antithyroid drugs. These receptors came from a woman aged 25 to 39 with Graves disease.

This clonotype occurred many times. The chain uses TRBV7-2 and TRBJ2-3; D ambiguous. The V gene lost 5 bases and the J gene lost 6 bases, with 18 bases spanning the gap. CDR1 is SGHTA, CDR2 FQGNSA, per germline. This CDR3 has 15 residues. The CDR3 sequence: CASSLVLSSGDTQYF. Written as DNA, the CDR3 is TGTGCCAGCAGCCTGGTTTTGTCTTCTGGGGATACGCAGTATTTT.

This clonotype has more than one count but fewer than ten. V is TRBV15 and J is TRBJ2-5, with D tentatively TRBD2 (7 bases). With 0 bases removed from V and 4 bases from J, the gap between germline ends came to 12 bases. Germline V CDR1 and CDR2: LNHNV, YYDKDF (reference sequence). This CDR3 is built from 15 residues. This chain's CDR3 is CATSRDRGAGETQYF. The CDR3 DNA is TGTGCCACCAGCAGAGATCGGGGGGCCGGAGAGACCCAGTACTTC. The variable domain in full, completed from reference TRBV15 and TRBJ2-5, reads DAMVIQNPRYQVTQFGKPVTLSCSQTLNHNVMYWYQQKSSQAPKLLFHYYDKDFNNEADTPDNFQSRRPNTSFCFLDIRSPGLGDTAMYLCATSRDRGAGETQYFGPGTRLLVL.

In regard to this clonotype: A clone one base away is much larger, so this may be a read error. V gene TRBV9 combines with J gene TRBJ2-3, with 15 bases identical to TRBD2. Germline CDR1 reads SGDLS; CDR2 reads YYNGEE. The CDR3 extends over 18 amino acids. Germline trimming cut 3 bases from V and 6 bases from J; bases unmatched to any gene: 11. CDR3 in DNA: TGTGCCAGCAGCGCCGGGACTAGCGGGAGGCCGGGAATGGATACGCAGTATTTT. As protein: CASSAGTSGRPGMDTQYF.

V gene TRBV11-2 combines with J gene TRBJ2-1, with D possibly TRBD2 on 5 matching bases. Germline V gene data show CDR1 as SGHAT and CDR2 as FQNNGV. V was trimmed by 5 bases and J by 0 bases, leaving 14 bases between them. CDR3 length equals 16 residues. The CDR3 sequence: CASSRLLADSYNEQFF. The CDR3 DNA sequence: TGTGCCAGCAGCCGTCTTCTAGCTGACTCCTACAATGAGCAGTTCTTC.